This T cell receptor beta chain was identified in a study of shared clonotypes between healthy human individuals. Overall study results and limits: Researchers sampled only blood; tissue repertoires likely differ. Genetic and exposure-history diversity was limited by the few donors.

Sequencing was performed with immunoSEQ multiplex PCR; in TCRdb, only in-frame clones are kept and a portion is missing. In the table there are around 2.5 million clones, over 85% of which are singletons. With 1 base clipped from V and 2 bases from J, the junction kept 3 bases outside the gene matches. The CDR3 length is 16 residues. Germline V gene data show CDR1 as SGHDN and CDR2 as FVKESK. Of note for this clone: Its target is not known.

This chain joins TRBV14 and TRBJ2-2; TRBD2 agrees at 8 bases. The TCR comes from a man younger than 30 in good health. Some clones in this sample may be carry-over from other donors' samples. What was sequenced was naive CD4+ T cells from PBMCs. The subset: CD45RA+ positively selected. In DNA, the CDR3 is TGTGCCAGCAGCCAAGTAACTAGCGGCAACACCGGGGAGCTGTTTTTT. It encodes CASSQVTSGNTGELFF.